This record looks at one T cell receptor beta chain sequence and its context. The antigen is not known. The CDR3 runs 13 residues. V shed 4 bases, J shed 5 bases, and the junction held 5 bases outside the gene matches. CDR1 is SGHNT and CDR2 is YYREEE in the germline V gene (reference sequence). The study reverse transcribed the entire isolated RNA, so it sequenced expressed TCRB transcripts. Sequenced by immunoSEQ multiplex PCR; TCRdb stores in-frame clones only, minus some. The data hold over 150,000 clones, with 7.8% observed a single time. The source of the sample is a study of beta chain features in type 1 diabetes. Study-wide results and caveats: The VDJ junctions of type 1 diabetes patients carried fewer insertions and more deletions. Shortening that was moderate but significant affected the TCRB CDR3s of Type 1 diabetes patients in all four CD4+ subsets.

The sequenced sample consisted of central memory CD4+ T cells from blood. This chain links TRBV5-4 with TRBJ2-5, with 7 bases lining up with TRBD2. This receptor was obtained from a woman in her forties with type 1 diabetes. This chain's CDR3 is CASSLWGGETQYF. The CDR3 coding sequence is TGTGCCAGCAGCCTGTGGGGAGGGGAGACCCAGTACTTC.